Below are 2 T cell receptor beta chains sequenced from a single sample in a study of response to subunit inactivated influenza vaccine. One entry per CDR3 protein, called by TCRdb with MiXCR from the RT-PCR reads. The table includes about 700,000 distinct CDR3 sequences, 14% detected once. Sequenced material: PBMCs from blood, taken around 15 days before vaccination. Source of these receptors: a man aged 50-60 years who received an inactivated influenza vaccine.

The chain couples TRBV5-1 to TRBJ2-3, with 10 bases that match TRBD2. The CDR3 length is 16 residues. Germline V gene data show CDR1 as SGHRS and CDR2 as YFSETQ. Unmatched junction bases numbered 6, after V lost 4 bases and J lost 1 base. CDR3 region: CASSPDLAGGTDTQYF. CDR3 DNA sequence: TGCGCCAGCAGCCCCGACCTAGCGGGGGGCACAGATACGCAGTATTTT.

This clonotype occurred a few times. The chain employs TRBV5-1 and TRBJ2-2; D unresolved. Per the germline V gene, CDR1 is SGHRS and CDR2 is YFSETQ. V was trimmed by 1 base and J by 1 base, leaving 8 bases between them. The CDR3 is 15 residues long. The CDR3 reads CASSLSGENTGELFF. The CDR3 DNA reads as TGCGCCAGCAGCTTGAGTGGCGAGAACACCGGGGAGCTGTTTTTT.